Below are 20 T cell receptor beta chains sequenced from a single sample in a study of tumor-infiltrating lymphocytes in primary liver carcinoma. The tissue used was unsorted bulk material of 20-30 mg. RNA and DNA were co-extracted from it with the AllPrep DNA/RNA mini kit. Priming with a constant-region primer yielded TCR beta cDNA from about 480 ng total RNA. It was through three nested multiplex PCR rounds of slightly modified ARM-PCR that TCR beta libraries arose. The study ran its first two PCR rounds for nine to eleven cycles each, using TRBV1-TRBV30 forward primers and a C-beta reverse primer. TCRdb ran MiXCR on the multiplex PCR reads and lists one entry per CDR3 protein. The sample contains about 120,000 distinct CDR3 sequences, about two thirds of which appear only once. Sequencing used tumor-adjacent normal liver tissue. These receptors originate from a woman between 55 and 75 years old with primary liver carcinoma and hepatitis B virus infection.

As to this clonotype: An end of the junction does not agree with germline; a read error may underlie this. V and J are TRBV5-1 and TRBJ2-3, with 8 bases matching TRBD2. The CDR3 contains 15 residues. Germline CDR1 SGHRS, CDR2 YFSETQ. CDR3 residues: CASSLASGPEDTRYF. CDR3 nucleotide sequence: TGCGCCAGCAGCTTGGCTAGCGGGCCTGAGGATACGCGGTATTTT.

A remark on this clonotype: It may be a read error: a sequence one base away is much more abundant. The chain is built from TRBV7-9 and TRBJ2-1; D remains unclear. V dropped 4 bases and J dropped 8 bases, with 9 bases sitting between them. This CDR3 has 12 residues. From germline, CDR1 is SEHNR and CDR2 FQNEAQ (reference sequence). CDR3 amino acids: CASSWKPDEQFF. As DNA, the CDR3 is TGTGCCAGCAGCTGGAAACCGGATGAGCAGTTCTTC.

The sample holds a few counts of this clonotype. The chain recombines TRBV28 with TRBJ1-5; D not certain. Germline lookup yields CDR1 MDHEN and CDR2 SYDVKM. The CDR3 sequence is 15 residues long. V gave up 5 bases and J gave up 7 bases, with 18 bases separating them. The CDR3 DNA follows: TGTGCCAGCAGTCCCTATGGGCGGGGAAACCAGCCCCAGCATTTT. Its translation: CASSPYGRGNQPQHF.

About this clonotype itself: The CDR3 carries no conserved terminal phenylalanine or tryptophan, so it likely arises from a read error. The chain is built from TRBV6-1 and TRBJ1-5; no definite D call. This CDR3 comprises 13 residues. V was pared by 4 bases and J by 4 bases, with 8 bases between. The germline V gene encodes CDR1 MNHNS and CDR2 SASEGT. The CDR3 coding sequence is TGTGCCAGCAGTGTAGGAGGTAATCAGCCCCAGCATTAT. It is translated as CASSVGGNQPQHY.

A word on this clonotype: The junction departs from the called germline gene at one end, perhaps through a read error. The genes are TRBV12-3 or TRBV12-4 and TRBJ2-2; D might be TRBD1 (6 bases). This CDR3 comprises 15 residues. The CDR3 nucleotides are TGTGCCAGCACTCTCTTCCTGGGGGACACCTGGGAGCTGTTTTTT. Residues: CASTLFLGDTWELFF.

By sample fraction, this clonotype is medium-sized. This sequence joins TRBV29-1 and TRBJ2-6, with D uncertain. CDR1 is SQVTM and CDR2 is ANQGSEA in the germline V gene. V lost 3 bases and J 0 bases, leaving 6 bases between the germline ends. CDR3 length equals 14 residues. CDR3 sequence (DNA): TGCAGCGTTGATGCCGGCTCTGGGGCCAACGTCCTGACTTTC. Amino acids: CSVDAGSGANVLTF. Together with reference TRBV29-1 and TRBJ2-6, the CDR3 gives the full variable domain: SAVISQKPSRDICQRGTSLTIQCQVDSQVTMMFWYRQQPGQSLTLIATANQGSEATYESGFVIDKFPISRPNLTFSTLTVSNMSPEDSSIYLCSVDAGSGANVLTFGAGSRLTVL.

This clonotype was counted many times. In nucleotides, the CDR3 is TGTGCCAGCAGAGGGACTAGCGGGAGGAGCTCCTACGAGCAGTACTTC. Translated: CASRGTSGRSSYEQYF. The rearrangement links TRBV28 to TRBJ2-7, with 15 bases aligning to TRBD2. V gave up 6 bases and J gave up 0 bases; unmatched junction bases: 3. Germline loops: CDR1 MDHEN, CDR2 SYDVKM. The CDR3 sequence is 16 residues long.

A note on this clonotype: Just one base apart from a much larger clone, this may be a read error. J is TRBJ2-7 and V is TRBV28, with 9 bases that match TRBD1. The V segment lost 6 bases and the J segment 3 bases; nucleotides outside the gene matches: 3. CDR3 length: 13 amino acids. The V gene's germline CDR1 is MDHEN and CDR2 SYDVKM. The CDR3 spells CASRRDRDYEQYF. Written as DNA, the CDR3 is TGTGCCAGCAGGAGGGACAGGGACTACGAGCAGTACTTC.

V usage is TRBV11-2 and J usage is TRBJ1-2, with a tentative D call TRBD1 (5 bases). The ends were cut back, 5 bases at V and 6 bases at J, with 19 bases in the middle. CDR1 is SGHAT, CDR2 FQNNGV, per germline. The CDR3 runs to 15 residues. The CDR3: CASSPSGLPGNGYTF. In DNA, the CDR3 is TGTGCCAGCAGCCCCTCGGGACTCCCGGGCAATGGCTACACCTTC.

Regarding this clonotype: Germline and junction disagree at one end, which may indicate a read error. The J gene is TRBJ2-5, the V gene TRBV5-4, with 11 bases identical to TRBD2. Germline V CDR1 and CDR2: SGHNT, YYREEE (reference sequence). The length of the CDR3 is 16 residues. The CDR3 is CASSLVGLAEQETQYF. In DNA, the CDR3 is TGTGCAAGCAGCTTGGTGGGACTAGCGGAACAAGAGACCCAGTACTTC.

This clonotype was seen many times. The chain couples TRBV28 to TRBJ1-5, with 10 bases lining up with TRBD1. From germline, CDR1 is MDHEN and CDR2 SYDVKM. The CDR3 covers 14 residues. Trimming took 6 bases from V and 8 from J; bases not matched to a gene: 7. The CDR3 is CASRLTGGGEPQHF. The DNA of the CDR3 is TGTGCCAGCAGGCTGACAGGGGGCGGTGAGCCCCAGCATTTT.

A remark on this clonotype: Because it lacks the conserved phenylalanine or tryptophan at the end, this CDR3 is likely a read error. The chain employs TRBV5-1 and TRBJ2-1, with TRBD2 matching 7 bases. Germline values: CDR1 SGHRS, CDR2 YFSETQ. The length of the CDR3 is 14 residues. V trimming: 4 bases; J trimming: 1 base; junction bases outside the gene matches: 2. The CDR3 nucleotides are TGCGCCAGCAGCCCAGCGGGATCCTACAATGAGCAGTTCTTA. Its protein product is CASSPAGSYNEQFL.

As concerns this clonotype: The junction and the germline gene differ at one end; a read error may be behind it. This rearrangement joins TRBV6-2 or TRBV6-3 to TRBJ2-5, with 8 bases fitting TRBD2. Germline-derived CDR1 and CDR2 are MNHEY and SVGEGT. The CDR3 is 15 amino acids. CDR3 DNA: TGTGCTAGCAGTACGCGGATTAGCGGGGCACGTGGGCAGTACTTC. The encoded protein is CASSTRISGARGQYF.

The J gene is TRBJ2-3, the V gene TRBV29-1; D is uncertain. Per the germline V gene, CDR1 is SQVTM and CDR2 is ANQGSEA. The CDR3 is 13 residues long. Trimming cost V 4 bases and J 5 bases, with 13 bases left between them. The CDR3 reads CSVGRGRIDTQYF. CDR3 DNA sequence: TGCAGCGTTGGGCGCGGTAGAATAGATACGCAGTATTTT.

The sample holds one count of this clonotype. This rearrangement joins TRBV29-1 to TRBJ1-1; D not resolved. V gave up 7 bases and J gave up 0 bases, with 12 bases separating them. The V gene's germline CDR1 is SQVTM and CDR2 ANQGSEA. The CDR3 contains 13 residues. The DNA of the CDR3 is TGCAGCGCCCAGTACGGTCTGAACACTGAAGCTTTCTTT. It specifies CSAQYGLNTEAFF. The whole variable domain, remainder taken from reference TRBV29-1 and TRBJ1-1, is SAVISQKPSRDICQRGTSLTIQCQVDSQVTMMFWYRQQPGQSLTLIATANQGSEATYESGFVIDKFPISRPNLTFSTLTVSNMSPEDSSIYLCSAQYGLNTEAFFGQGTRLTVV.

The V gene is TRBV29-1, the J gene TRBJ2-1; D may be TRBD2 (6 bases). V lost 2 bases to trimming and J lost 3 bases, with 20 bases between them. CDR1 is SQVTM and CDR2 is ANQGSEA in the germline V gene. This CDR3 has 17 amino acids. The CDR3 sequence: CSVERVGGESFYNEQFF. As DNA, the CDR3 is TGCAGCGTTGAACGAGTCGGCGGGGAGAGCTTCTACAATGAGCAGTTCTTC.

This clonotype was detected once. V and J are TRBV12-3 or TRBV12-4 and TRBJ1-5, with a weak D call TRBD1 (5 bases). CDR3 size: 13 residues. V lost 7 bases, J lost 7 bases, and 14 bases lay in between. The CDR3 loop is CASNLEGRQPQHF. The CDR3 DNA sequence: TGTGCCAGCAATTTGGAGGGACGACAGCCCCAGCATTTT.

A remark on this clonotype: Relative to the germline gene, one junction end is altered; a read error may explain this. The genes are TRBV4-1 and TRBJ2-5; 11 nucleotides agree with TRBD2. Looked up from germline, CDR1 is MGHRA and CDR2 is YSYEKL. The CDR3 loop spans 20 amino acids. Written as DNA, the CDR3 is TGCGCCAGCAGTCGCTCCCCAGGGATGGGACTAGCGGAGACTCGAGAGGCCCAGTACTTC. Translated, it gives CASSRSPGMGLAETREAQYF.

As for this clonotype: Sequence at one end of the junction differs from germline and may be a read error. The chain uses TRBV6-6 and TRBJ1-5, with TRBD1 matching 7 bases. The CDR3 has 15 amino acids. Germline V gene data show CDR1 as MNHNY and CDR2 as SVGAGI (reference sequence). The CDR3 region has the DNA TGTGTCAGCAGTCGGGACAGCGGGAGCAATCAGCCCCAGCATTTT. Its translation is CVSSRDSGSNQPQHF.

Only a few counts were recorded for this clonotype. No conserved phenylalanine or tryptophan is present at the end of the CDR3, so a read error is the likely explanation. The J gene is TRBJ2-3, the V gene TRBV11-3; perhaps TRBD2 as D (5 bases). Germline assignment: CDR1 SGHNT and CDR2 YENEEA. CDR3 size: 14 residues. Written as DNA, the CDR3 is TGTGCTAACAGCTTCAGGACTAGCACAGATACGCAGTATCTT. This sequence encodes CANSFRTSTDTQYL.